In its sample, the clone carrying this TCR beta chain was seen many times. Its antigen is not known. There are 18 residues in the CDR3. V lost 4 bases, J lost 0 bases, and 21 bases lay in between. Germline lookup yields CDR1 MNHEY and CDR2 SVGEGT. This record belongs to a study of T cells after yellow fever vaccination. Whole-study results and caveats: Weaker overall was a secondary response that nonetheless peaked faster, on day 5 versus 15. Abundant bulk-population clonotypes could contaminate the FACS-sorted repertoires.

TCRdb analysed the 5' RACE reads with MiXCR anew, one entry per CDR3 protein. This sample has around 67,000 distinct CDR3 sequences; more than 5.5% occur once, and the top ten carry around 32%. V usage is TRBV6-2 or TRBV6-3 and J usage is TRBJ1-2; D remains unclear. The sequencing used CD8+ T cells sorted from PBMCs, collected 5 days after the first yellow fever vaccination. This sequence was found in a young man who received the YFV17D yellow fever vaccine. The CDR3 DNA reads TGTGCCAGCAGTTCCTTCCCAAGGTTAGCGGAGGCTAACTATGGCTACACCTTC. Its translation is CASSSFPRLAEANYGYTF.